This T cell receptor (beta chain) came from a study of TIL therapy for anti-PD-1-resistant metastatic lung cancer. As for the study in general: Patients had a median age of approximately 56 years (range about 35-85).

The immunoSEQ assay was v3. Only in-frame clones appear in the TCRdb table, and some are missing; sequencing was by immunoSEQ multiplex PCR. Of about 60,000 clones in the sample, approximately 69% are singletons; the top ten hold roughly 7%. Trimming cost V 1 base and J 1 base; bases outside gene matches: 2. The CDR3 runs to 15 residues. CDR1 and CDR2 from the germline V gene are SGHDT and YYEEEE. Specified time point: pre-treatment sample, taken before nivolumab and TIL therapy. Sequenced here: blood, sampled at baseline. The TCR was taken from a person between 25 and 79 years old with non-small cell lung cancer. The chain joins TRBV5-6 to TRBJ2-3, with TRBD2 matching over 8 bases. CDR3 amino acids: CASSLRAGGTDTQYF. CDR3 DNA sequence: TGTGCCAGCAGCTTGAGAGCGGGGGGCACAGATACGCAGTATTTT.